These T cell receptor beta chains were read from a single sample in a study of graft-versus-host responses after intestinal transplantation. No antigens are known for them. Here immunoSEQ multiplex PCR was the method, and the copy in TCRdb shows in-frame clones only, minus some. The sample consists of about 88,000 clones, 85% to 95% of them appearing once. Sequenced here: unstimulated CD4+ T cells sorted from spleen or lymph node cells, sampled before transplant. The receptors here all came from a human donor who was the organ donor for an intestinal transplant. The CDR3 runs from the conserved cysteine through the conserved F or W. Each record gives: CDR3 length, D gene, V gene, clone size, J gene, CDR3 protein, CDR3 DNA. The D gene is left open where the match is weak. Clone size appears in some rows only: once, few, many, or a class for an expanded clone.

CDR3 length: 13
D gene: -
V gene: TRBV19
clone size: once
J gene: TRBJ1-2
CDR3 protein: CASSILQSYGYTF
CDR3 DNA: TGTGCCAGTAGTATCTTACAGAGCTATGGCTACACCTTC

CDR3 length: 15
D gene: -
V gene: TRBV7-2
clone size: -
J gene: TRBJ1-6
CDR3 protein: CASSREAGYNSPLHF
CDR3 DNA: TGTGCCAGCAGTAGGGAGGCGGGCTATAATTCACCCCTCCACTTT

CDR3 length: 15
D gene: -
V gene: TRBV4-1
clone size: -
J gene: TRBJ1-2
CDR3 protein: CASSQEVRGSYGYTF
CDR3 DNA: TGCGCCAGCAGCCAAGAAGTCCGCGGGTCTTATGGCTACACCTTC

CDR3 length: 13
D gene: TRBD1
V gene: TRBV2
clone size: -
J gene: TRBJ1-1
CDR3 protein: CASKQGVGTEAFF
CDR3 DNA: TGTGCCAGCAAGCAGGGGGTCGGCACTGAAGCTTTCTTT

CDR3 length: 14
D gene: TRBD1
V gene: TRBV5-1
clone size: -
J gene: TRBJ1-5
CDR3 protein: CASSTGQGKQPQHF
CDR3 DNA: TGCGCCAGCAGCACGGGACAGGGGAAGCAGCCCCAGCATTTT

CDR3 length: 15
D gene: -
V gene: TRBV30
clone size: -
J gene: TRBJ1-3
CDR3 protein: CAWQKKQGSGNTIYF
CDR3 DNA: TGTGCCTGGCAAAAAAAACAGGGCTCTGGAAACACCATATATTTT

CDR3 length: 15
D gene: -
V gene: TRBV27
clone size: -
J gene: TRBJ2-7
CDR3 protein: CASSLWASQIYEQYF
CDR3 DNA: TGTGCCAGCAGTTTATGGGCTAGTCAGATCTACGAGCAGTACTTC

CDR3 length: 14
D gene: -
V gene: TRBV28
clone size: -
J gene: TRBJ1-5
CDR3 protein: CASSPPGRDQPQHF
CDR3 DNA: TGTGCCAGCAGTCCCCCGGGCAGAGATCAGCCCCAGCATTTT

CDR3 length: 11
D gene: -
V gene: TRBV6-6
clone size: few
J gene: TRBJ2-7
CDR3 protein: CASSYTYEQYF
CDR3 DNA: TGTGCCAGCAGTTACACCTACGAGCAGTACTTC

CDR3 length: 18
D gene: TRBD1
V gene: TRBV11-3
clone size: -
J gene: TRBJ1-1
CDR3 protein: CASSLGGPAGGMNTEAFF
CDR3 DNA: TGTGCCAGCAGCTTAGGTGGACCGGCAGGGGGAATGAACACTGAAGCTTTCTTT

CDR3 length: 14
D gene: -
V gene: TRBV6-5
clone size: -
J gene: TRBJ1-2
CDR3 protein: CASSFGRLGYGYTF
CDR3 DNA: TGTGCCAGCAGTTTCGGACGGTTGGGCTATGGCTACACCTTC

CDR3 length: 15
D gene: TRBD1
V gene: TRBV28
clone size: -
J gene: TRBJ1-1
CDR3 protein: CASSPGRQGPTEAFF
CDR3 DNA: TGTGCCAGCAGCCCGGGCAGACAGGGCCCCACTGAAGCTTTCTTT

CDR3 length: 15
D gene: TRBD2
V gene: TRBV5-6
clone size: -
J gene: TRBJ2-7
CDR3 protein: CASSPLAGGTYEQYF
CDR3 DNA: TGTGCCAGCAGTCCGCTAGCGGGGGGGACCTACGAGCAGTACTTC

CDR3 length: 16
D gene: TRBD1
V gene: TRBV6-6
clone size: -
J gene: TRBJ1-5
CDR3 protein: CASSDDGQGVDQPQHF
CDR3 DNA: TGTGCCAGCAGCGACGATGGACAGGGCGTAGATCAGCCCCAGCATTTT